This T cell receptor beta chain stems from a study of T cells after yellow fever vaccination. TCRdb reprocessed the 5' RACE reads with MiXCR, giving one entry per CDR3 protein. The data hold approximately 120,000 distinct CDR3 sequences, with about 7.4% observed a single time. V was clipped by 5 bases and J by 4 bases; unmatched bases: 9. The CDR3 runs 15 residues. This clonotype was detected ten times or more. The sample consisted of CD4+ T cells sorted from PBMCs, taken 9 to 11 days after the first yellow fever vaccination. V gene TRBV12-3 or TRBV12-4 combines with J gene TRBJ2-3, with TRBD2 identical over 7 bases. This receptor was identified in a man aged 18 to 30 who received the YFV17D yellow fever vaccine. This CDR3 is CASSTPRAGADTQYF. The CDR3 DNA reads as TGTGCCAGCAGTACCCCTAGGGCGGGGGCAGATACGCAGTATTTT.